The 30 T cell receptor beta chains presented below share a single source sample, sequenced in a study of blood T cell repertoires in COVID-19. Data came from immunoSEQ multiplex PCR; TCRdb stores just in-frame clones and leaves some out. The data show 45,000 or so clones, 70% to 90% seen once. The sequencing input was peripheral blood. These receptors were collected from a human donor in a cohort sampled during active COVID-19.

The V gene is TRBV5-4, the J gene TRBJ2-2; TRBD2 matches at 14 bases. Per germline, CDR1 SGHNT and CDR2 YYREEE (reference sequence). This CDR3 comprises 16 residues. V dropped 3 bases and J dropped 6; count of bases not matched to a gene: 4. CDR3 DNA: TGTGCCAGCAGCTCAGGACTAGCGGGGGGTTCCGGGGAGCTGTTTTTT. Translating it yields CASSSGLAGGSGELFF. Supplemented by reference TRBV5-4 and TRBJ2-2, the full variable domain reads ETGVTQSPTHLIKTRGQQVTLRCSSQSGHNTVSWYQQALGQGPQFIFQYYREEENGRGNFPPRFSGLQFPNYSSELNVNALELDDSALYLCASSSGLAGGSGELFFGEGSRLTVL.

This rearrangement joins TRBV30 to TRBJ1-1, with no clear D. This CDR3 has 13 residues. Germline loops: CDR1 GTSNPN, CDR2 SVGIG (reference sequence). V was trimmed by 2 bases and J by 4 bases, leaving 11 bases between them. CDR3 coding DNA: TGTGCCTGGAGTCCAACGGGATTCACTGAAGCTTTCTTT. Protein: CAWSPTGFTEAFF.

This clone was seen a single time. This sequence joins TRBV11-2 and TRBJ1-6, with TRBD1 matching over 7 bases. The CDR3 runs 16 residues. Trimming took 4 bases from V and 7 from J; bases not matched to a gene: 10. The germline V gene has CDR1 SGHAT and CDR2 FQNNGV. This CDR3 reads CASSSHLDRVNSPLHF. The CDR3 region has the DNA TGTGCCAGCAGCTCTCACCTCGACAGGGTGAATTCACCCCTCCACTTT.

The chain is built from TRBV9 and TRBJ2-2; 8 bases are shared with TRBD2. The CDR3 loop spans 17 amino acids. Germline CDR1 is SGDLS and CDR2 is YYNGEE. The trim removed 3 bases at V and 0 bases at J, leaving 7 bases unmatched. CDR3 residues: CASSDDSGTANTGELFF. The CDR3 DNA sequence: TGTGCCAGCAGCGACGATAGCGGGACCGCGAACACCGGGGAGCTGTTTTTT.

The chain employs TRBV10-2 and TRBJ2-7, with D perhaps matching TRBD1 (6 bases). The ends were cut back, 11 bases at V and 5 bases at J, with 13 bases in the middle. The CDR3 length is 11 residues. Germline CDR1 and CDR2: WSHSY and SAAADI. The DNA of the CDR3 is TGCGCCTTCCACAGGGACGACGAGCAGTACTTC. It yields the protein CAFHRDDEQYF.

The gene calls are TRBV4-1 and TRBJ1-1, with TRBD1 matching 7 bases. The CDR3 totals 15 residues. Germline values: CDR1 MGHRA, CDR2 YSYEKL. The V gene end was trimmed by 3 bases and the J gene end by 3 bases; junction bases not matched to a gene: 7. DNA of the CDR3: TGCGCCAGCAGCCACCCGAGGACAGGCGACACTGAAGCTTTCTTT. Translating it yields CASSHPRTGDTEAFF.

The V and J genes are TRBV19 and TRBJ1-4, with D possibly matching TRBD1 (5 bases). V lost 7 bases and J lost 7, with 13 bases in between. The CDR3 sequence is 13 residues long. Germline loops: CDR1 LNHDA, CDR2 SQIVND (reference sequence). CDR3 loop: CASTTAGGEKLFF. The CDR3 bases are TGTGCCAGTACCACCGCCGGGGGTGAAAAACTGTTTTTT.

The gene calls are TRBV7-2 and TRBJ1-1; D not certain. Trimming removed 1 base from V and 1 base from J, with 13 bases in between. Looked up from germline, CDR1 is SGHTA and CDR2 is FQGNSA. The CDR3 covers 16 residues. CDR3 sequence reads: CASSLEGRRRNTEAFF. CDR3 DNA sequence: TGTGCCAGCAGCTTAGAAGGGAGACGGCGGAACACTGAAGCTTTCTTT.

The rearrangement links TRBV9 to TRBJ1-6; D gene unclear. The V end lost 2 bases, the J end lost 12 bases, and 18 bases lay between the germline ends. CDR3 length: 15 residues. From germline, CDR1 is SGDLS and CDR2 YYNGEE. Written as DNA, the CDR3 is TGTGCCAGCAGCGTTAGCTCCAGATACGATGGACCCCTCCACTTT. Translated, it gives CASSVSSRYDGPLHF. The full variable domain, rest sourced from reference TRBV9 and TRBJ1-6, is DSGVTQTPKHLITATGQRVTLRCSPRSGDLSVYWYQQSLDQGLQFLIQYYNGEERAKGNILERFSAQQFPDLHSELNLSSLELGDSALYFCASSVSSRYDGPLHFGNGTRLTVT.

The chain combines TRBV5-5 with TRBJ2-5; 9 nucleotides match TRBD2. CDR3 length: 17 residues. V dropped 8 bases and J dropped 2; count of bases not matched to a gene: 16. The germline V gene has CDR1 SGHKS and CDR2 YYEKEE (reference sequence). CDR3 loop: CASMHQASGVLQETQYF. In nucleotides, the CDR3 is TGTGCCAGTATGCACCAGGCTAGCGGGGTGTTACAAGAGACCCAGTACTTC.

Only a few counts were recorded for this clone. One end of the junction varies from germline; a read error may be responsible. The chain uses TRBV9 and TRBJ1-1, with D unclear. The CDR3 is 12 amino acids. The germline V gene encodes CDR1 SGDLS and CDR2 YYNGEE. The CDR3 bases are TGTGCCAGCAGCGTAGTAAACAGTGAAGCTTTCTTT. It specifies CASSVVNSEAFF.

The V gene is TRBV5-1, the J gene TRBJ1-2; 9 nucleotides align to TRBD1. The germline gives CDR1 SGHRS, CDR2 YFSETQ. The ends lost 3 bases at V and 4 bases at J; junction bases unmatched: 10. The CDR3 is 16 amino acids. The CDR3 bases are TGCGCCAGCAGCTCCTTACAGGGGGCGGCGGGCTATGGCTACACCTTC. Translating gives CASSSLQGAAGYGYTF.

The rearrangement uses TRBV28 and TRBJ1-6; D is possibly TRBD1 (5 bases). Between the trimmed V and J ends, which lost 10 bases and 13 bases, there was a span of 20 bases. CDR1 MDHEN and CDR2 SYDVKM come from the germline V gene. This CDR3 is 13 amino acids long. CDR3 residues: CATRERGGPPLHF. The CDR3 nucleotides are TGTGCCACCAGGGAAAGAGGTGGTCCCCCCCTCCACTTT.

The V call is TRBV7-2, the J call TRBJ1-1; 11 positions agree with TRBD1. V was clipped by 5 bases and J by 10 bases; unmatched bases: 9. This CDR3 comprises 14 residues. The germline CDR1 and CDR2 sequences are SGHTA and FQGNSA. The CDR3 loop reads CASSPGTGGRRAFF. Written as DNA, the CDR3 is TGTGCCAGCAGCCCCGGGACAGGGGGGAGAAGAGCTTTCTTT.

The rearrangement uses TRBV5-1 and TRBJ2-7, with D tentatively TRBD2 (5 bases). V dropped 6 bases and J dropped 1 base, with 11 bases sitting between them. The CDR3 is 13 residues long. From germline, CDR1 is SGHRS and CDR2 YFSETQ. CDR3 protein: CASKGRESYEQYF. The CDR3 DNA reads TGCGCCAGCAAAGGACGGGAATCCTACGAGCAGTACTTC. The full variable domain, in which reference TRBV5-1 and TRBJ2-7 provide the parts outside the CDR3, is KAGVTQTPRYLIKTRGQQVTLSCSPISGHRSVSWYQQTPGQGLQFLFEYFSETQRNKGNFPGRFSGRQFSNSRSEMNVSTLELGDSALYLCASKGRESYEQYFGPGTRLTVT.

This sequence joins TRBV4-2 and TRBJ1-4, with D possibly being TRBD1 (6 bases). Germline assignment: CDR1 LGHNA and CDR2 YNFKEQ. This CDR3 is 14 amino acids long. The V and J ends lost 1 base and 5 bases respectively, with 8 bases between them. The CDR3 sequence is CASSQGGQNEKLFF. CDR3 DNA: TGTGCCAGCAGCCAAGGGGGGCAGAATGAAAAACTGTTTTTT.

The CDR3: CASSVDRTGSGNTIYF. DNA for the CDR3: TGTGCCAGCAGCGTAGACCGGACAGGGTCTGGAAACACCATATATTTT. The chain employs TRBV9 and TRBJ1-3, with 8 positions matching TRBD1. V gave up 0 bases and J gave up 1 base; unmatched junction bases: 3. The CDR3 has 16 residues. Looked up from germline, CDR1 is SGDLS and CDR2 is YYNGEE.

The chain employs TRBV19 and TRBJ2-7; D is uncertain. V gave up 1 base and J gave up 10 bases, with 8 bases separating them. Germline V gene lookup returns CDR1 LNHDA and CDR2 SQIVND (reference sequence). The CDR3 is 11 residues long. The CDR3 DNA follows: TGTGCCAGTAGTATAGGCGGTAACCAGTACTTC. This encodes CASSIGGNQYF. Full variable domain (outside the CDR3, taken from reference TRBV19 and TRBJ2-7): DGGITQSPKYLFRKEGQNVTLSCEQNLNHDAMYWYRQDPGQGLRLIYYSQIVNDFQKGDIAEGYSVSREKKESFPLTVTSAQKNPTAFYLCASSIGGNQYFGPGTRLTVT.

This clone has a handful of counts. The J gene is TRBJ1-1, the V gene TRBV10-3, with 8 positions matching TRBD1. Looked up from germline, CDR1 is ENHRY and CDR2 is SYGVKD. The CDR3 covers 15 residues. V lost 0 bases, J lost 9 bases, and 9 bases stayed unmatched. The CDR3 is CAISESWQGASKAFF. The CDR3 DNA is TGTGCCATCAGTGAGTCGTGGCAGGGGGCTTCTAAAGCTTTCTTT.

This sequence joins TRBV27 and TRBJ2-7; 9 nucleotides align to TRBD1. The CDR3 loop spans 16 amino acids. Losses at the gene ends were 4 bases for V and 3 bases for J; bases not matched to a gene: 10. From germline, CDR1 is MNHEY and CDR2 SMNVEV (reference sequence). CDR3 loop: CASSSRQGVALYEQYF. The CDR3 bases are TGTGCCAGCAGTTCCAGACAGGGGGTGGCCCTCTACGAGCAGTACTTC.

This clone was observed once. The V and J genes are TRBV3-1 (or the pseudogene TRBV3-2) and TRBJ2-3, with TRBD2 identical over 11 bases. Losses at the gene ends were 4 bases for V and 2 bases for J; bases not matched to a gene: 8. Germline CDR1 and CDR2: LGHDT and YNNKEL (reference sequence). This CDR3 region has 17 residues. The CDR3 region has the DNA TGTGCCAGCAGCCTCAAACTAGCGGGGGAAACCACAGATACGCAGTATTTT. It encodes CASSLKLAGETTDTQYF.

V and J are TRBV5-1 and TRBJ1-3; 7 nucleotides line up with TRBD1. The V gene's germline CDR1 is SGHRS and CDR2 YFSETQ. The CDR3 contains 17 residues. Germline trimming cut 2 bases from V and 7 bases from J; bases unmatched to any gene: 15. CDR3 DNA: TGCGCCAGCAGCTTAAGGGGGCCGGAGGCTGGGTACAACACCATATATTTT. It is translated as CASSLRGPEAGYNTIYF.

This chain links TRBV12-5 with TRBJ1-3; maybe TRBD1 (5 bases). Per the germline V gene, CDR1 is LGHNT and CDR2 is FRNRAP. With 7 bases removed from V and 4 bases from J, the gap between germline ends came to 14 bases. The length of the CDR3 is 14 residues. The chain's CDR3 is CASALGGSGNTIYF. The CDR3 nucleotides read TGTGCTAGTGCCTTGGGGGGGTCAGGAAACACCATATATTTT.

This chain's CDR3 is CAISQTSGGIQETQYF. Here the CDR3 DNA reads TGTGCCATCAGTCAGACTAGCGGGGGTATCCAAGAGACCCAGTACTTC. The chain is built from TRBV10-3 and TRBJ2-5; TRBD2 matches 12 bases. Unmatched junction bases numbered 5, after V lost 5 bases and J lost 1 base. Germline CDR1 reads ENHRY; CDR2 reads SYGVKD. The CDR3 totals 16 residues.

This chain uses TRBV4-2 with TRBJ2-7; perhaps TRBD2 as D (5 bases). Germline CDR1 and CDR2: LGHNA and YNFKEQ. CDR3 length: 13 amino acids. V shed 5 bases and J shed 5 bases, with 13 bases lying between them. The CDR3 nucleotides read TGTGCCAGCAGCGTACGGGATACTGACGAGCAGTACTTC. Its protein is CASSVRDTDEQYF.

The chain couples TRBV5-1 to TRBJ1-3, with 9 nucleotides matching TRBD1. Germline values: CDR1 SGHRS, CDR2 YFSETQ. This CDR3 has 15 residues. The V and J ends lost 3 bases and 2 bases, in that order; junction bases with no gene match: 3. CDR3 nucleotides: TGCGCCAGCAGCTCCGGACAGGGGACTGGAAACACCATATATTTT. Translating it yields CASSSGQGTGNTIYF.

The genes are TRBV6-5 and TRBJ1-6; the match to TRBD1 covers 7 bases. The CDR3 covers 16 residues. CDR1 and CDR2 (germline): MNHEY, SVGAGI. V shed 2 bases and J 1 base; nucleotides not matched to a gene: 2. The CDR3 DNA is TGTGCCAGCAGTTACGACAGGGTATCCTATAATTCACCCCTCCACTTT. Amino acids: CASSYDRVSYNSPLHF.

The chain has TRBV7-9 and TRBJ2-1; 11 nucleotides align to TRBD2. Germline V CDR1 and CDR2: SEHNR, FQNEAQ (reference sequence). The CDR3 has 15 amino acids. Trimming cost V 5 bases and J 7 bases; bases outside gene matches: 7. The CDR3 loop reads CASSRGSGGDNEQFF. The CDR3 DNA is TGTGCCAGCAGCCGTGGTAGCGGGGGGGATAATGAGCAGTTCTTC.

The chain links TRBV6-6 to TRBJ1-6; 7 bases line up with TRBD1. Germline V gene sequence: CDR1 MNHNY, CDR2 SVGAGI (reference sequence). Trimming cost V 7 bases and J 18 bases; bases outside gene matches: 18. The CDR3 runs 14 residues. CDR3 sequence reads: CASISGTDQFTPHF. CDR3 DNA: TGTGCCAGCATCTCCGGGACAGACCAATTCACCCCCCACTTT.

The chain employs TRBV19 and TRBJ2-2; unclear D gene. V lost 0 bases, J lost 4 bases, and 6 bases lay in between. Germline-derived CDR1 and CDR2 are LNHDA and SQIVND (reference sequence). CDR3 length: 14 residues. CDR3 nucleotide sequence: TGTGCCAGTAGTATAGATGAGATCACCGGGGAGCTGTTTTTT. It codes for CASSIDEITGELFF.